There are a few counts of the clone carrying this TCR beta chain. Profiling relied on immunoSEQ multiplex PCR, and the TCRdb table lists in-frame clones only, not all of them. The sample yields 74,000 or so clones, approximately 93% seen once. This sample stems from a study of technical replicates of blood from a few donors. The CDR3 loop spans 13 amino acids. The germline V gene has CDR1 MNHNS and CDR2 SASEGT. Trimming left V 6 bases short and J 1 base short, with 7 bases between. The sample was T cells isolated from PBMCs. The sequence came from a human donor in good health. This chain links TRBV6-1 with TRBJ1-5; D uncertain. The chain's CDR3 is CASSDTSNQPQHF. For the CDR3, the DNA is TGTGCCAGCAGCGACACGAGCAATCAGCCCCAGCATTTT.